A single sample is the source of the 11 T cell receptor beta chains below, sequenced in a study of shared clonotypes between healthy human individuals. Assay: immunoSEQ multiplex PCR; the TCRdb copy retains only in-frame clones and omits some. This repertoire shows about 980,000 clones, around three quarters found once; its top ten account for approximately 1.5%. Material: memory CD4+ T cells sorted from blood. Sample subset: CD45RA-negative fraction. These receptors originate from a man younger than 35 in good health.

The genes are TRBV20-1 and TRBJ1-2; a weak D match, TRBD1 (5 bases). Germline assignment: CDR1 DFQATT and CDR2 SNEGSKA (reference sequence). The CDR3 contains 11 residues. In DNA, the CDR3 is TGCAGCGCAATAGACAGCTATGGCTACACCTTC. It is translated as CSAIDSYGYTF.

This clone was seen only once. V gene TRBV27 combines with J gene TRBJ2-7; D is uncertain. Looked up from germline, CDR1 is MNHEY and CDR2 is SMNVEV (reference sequence). With 7 bases removed from V and 5 bases from J, the gap between germline ends came to 21 bases. This CDR3 spans 15 amino acids. The CDR3 bases are TGTGCCAGCACTCCCCGGCCCCCCGGTACCCACGAGCAGTACTTC. It specifies CASTPRPPGTHEQYF.

This clone was observed a few times. J is TRBJ2-2 and V is TRBV7-9; 11 bases match TRBD1. Germline V gene data show CDR1 as SEHNR and CDR2 as FQNEAQ (reference sequence). V dropped 5 bases and J dropped 4; count of bases not matched to a gene: 12. The CDR3 contains 18 residues. The CDR3: CASSPRTGGGWGTGELFF. CDR3 nucleotide sequence: TGTGCCAGCAGCCCTAGGACAGGGGGCGGTTGGGGCACCGGGGAGCTGTTTTTT.

V gene TRBV25-1 combines with J gene TRBJ2-5; 11 nucleotides agree with TRBD2. Germline V gene sequence: CDR1 MGHDK, CDR2 SYGVNS. The CDR3 consists of 15 residues. Germline trimming cut 6 bases from V and 8 bases from J; bases unmatched to any gene: 11. The CDR3, as DNA: TGTGCCAGCAGCTTCCTCGGGACTAGCGGACTAACCCAGTACTTC. Protein sequence: CASSFLGTSGLTQYF.

The chain joins TRBV11-3 to TRBJ2-2, with a possible D match to TRBD1 (6 bases). Germline lookup yields CDR1 SGHNT and CDR2 YENEEA. Trimming cost V 2 bases and J 2 bases, with 12 bases left between them. The CDR3 spans 16 residues. CDR3 DNA sequence: TGTGCCAGCAGCTTACTCGGACAGCCAAACACCGGGGAGCTGTTTTTT. It codes for CASSLLGQPNTGELFF.

This clone was seen only once. This chain uses TRBV19 with TRBJ1-6; D may be TRBD1 (6 bases). This CDR3 spans 13 amino acids. Germline CDR1 reads LNHDA; CDR2 reads SQIVND (reference sequence). With 5 bases removed from V and 6 bases from J, the gap between germline ends came to 8 bases. CDR3 loop: CASSGQTNSPLHF. For the CDR3, the DNA is TGTGCCAGTAGTGGACAGACTAATTCACCCCTCCACTTT.

The rearrangement joins TRBV4-2 to TRBJ2-7, with D possibly being TRBD1 (6 bases). Germline V gene data show CDR1 as LGHNA and CDR2 as YNFKEQ. The CDR3 length is 15 residues. The germline V and J ends were trimmed by 0 bases and 2 bases, with 11 bases remaining between them. CDR3 coding DNA: TGTGCCAGCAGCCAAGACGGGGCAGGGGCCTACGAGCAGTACTTC. It yields the protein CASSQDGAGAYEQYF.

The chain employs TRBV19 and TRBJ2-5, with D perhaps matching TRBD2 (5 bases). The germline V and J ends were trimmed by 4 bases and 4 bases, with 19 bases remaining between them. CDR1 LNHDA and CDR2 SQIVND come from the germline V gene (reference sequence). The CDR3 is made up of 16 amino acids. This CDR3 is CASSTDSSFTPETQYF. The DNA of the CDR3 is TGTGCCAGTAGTACGGACTCCTCTTTTACCCCAGAGACCCAGTACTTC.

The chain links TRBV5-1 to TRBJ2-2; D is uncertain. This CDR3 comprises 14 residues. The germline V gene encodes CDR1 SGHRS and CDR2 YFSETQ. Trimming took 4 bases from V and 6 from J, leaving 13 bases between them. CDR3 nucleotide sequence: TGCGCCAGCAGCCCCGGGTCACCCGCCGGGGAGCTGTTTTTT. Its translation is CASSPGSPAGELFF.

The V and J genes are TRBV9 and TRBJ1-3; possible D gene TRBD1, 5 bases. CDR3 length equals 15 residues. The V gene's germline CDR1 is SGDLS and CDR2 YYNGEE. V shed 4 bases and J shed 2 bases, with 13 bases lying between them. Here the CDR3 reads CASSPPTGPGNTIYF. In nucleotides, the CDR3 is TGTGCCAGCAGCCCCCCTACAGGTCCTGGAAACACCATATATTTT.

The chain recombines TRBV18 with TRBJ2-7; weak D call: TRBD1 (6 bases). The CDR3 loop spans 13 amino acids. Trimming took 6 bases from V and 6 from J, leaving 15 bases between them. Germline CDR1 KGHSH, CDR2 LQKENI. CDR3 coding DNA: TGTGCCAGCTCCAGGGGAGATACCCCCGAGCAGTACTTC. Encoded protein: CASSRGDTPEQYF.